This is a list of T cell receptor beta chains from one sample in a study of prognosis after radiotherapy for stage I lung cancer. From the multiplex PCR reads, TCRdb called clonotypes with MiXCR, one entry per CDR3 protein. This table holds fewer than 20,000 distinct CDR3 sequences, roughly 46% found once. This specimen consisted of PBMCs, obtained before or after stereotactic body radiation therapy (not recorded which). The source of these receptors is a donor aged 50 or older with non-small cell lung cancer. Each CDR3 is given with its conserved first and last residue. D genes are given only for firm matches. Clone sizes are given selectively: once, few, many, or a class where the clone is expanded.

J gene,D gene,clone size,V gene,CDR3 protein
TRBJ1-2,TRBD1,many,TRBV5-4,CASSLGQGARTF
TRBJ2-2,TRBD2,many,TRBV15,CATSRDRRGGNTGELFF
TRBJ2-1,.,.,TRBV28,CASSSPDGFTSYNEQFF
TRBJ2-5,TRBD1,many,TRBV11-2,CASSGNRQGDETQYF
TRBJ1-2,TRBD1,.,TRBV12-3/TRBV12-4,CASSWTGADYFYTF
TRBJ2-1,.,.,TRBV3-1,CASSQGGGYNEQFF
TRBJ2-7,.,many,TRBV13,CASSVWVVSYEQYF
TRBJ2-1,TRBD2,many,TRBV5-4,CASSHRAGVAYNEQFF
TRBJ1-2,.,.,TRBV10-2,CASMTDGYGYTF
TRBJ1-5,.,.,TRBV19,CASSLTGHQPQHF
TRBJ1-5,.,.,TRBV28,CASWRLYINQPQHF
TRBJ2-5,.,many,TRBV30,CAWSTRETQYF
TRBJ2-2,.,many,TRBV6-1,CASSDSLSGTGELFF
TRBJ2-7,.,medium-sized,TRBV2,CASSVVGRSYEQYF
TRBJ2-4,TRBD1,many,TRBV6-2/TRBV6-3,CASSEVAGGGKNIQYF
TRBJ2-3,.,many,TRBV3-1,CASSQVVGTDTQYF
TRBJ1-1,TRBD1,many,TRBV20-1,CSARSETGYTEAFF
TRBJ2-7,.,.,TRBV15,CATSRDASYEQYF
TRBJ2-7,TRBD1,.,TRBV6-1,CASSYEGTGRTNEQYF
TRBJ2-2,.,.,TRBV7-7,CASSPLPTGELFF
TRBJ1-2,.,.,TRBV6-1,CASSEQGSSGVYTF
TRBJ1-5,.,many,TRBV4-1,CASSQEGQRGQPQHF
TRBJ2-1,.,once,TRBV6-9,CASSYGEDNEQFF
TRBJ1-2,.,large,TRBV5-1,CASSLDGKGYTF
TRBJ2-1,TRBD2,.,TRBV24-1,CATSDNGGVDYNEQFF
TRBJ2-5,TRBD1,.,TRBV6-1,CASSGGTGPLLDQYF
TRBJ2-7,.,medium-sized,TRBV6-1,CASSDGGPVIF
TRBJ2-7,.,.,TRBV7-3,CASSNRQVGEQYF
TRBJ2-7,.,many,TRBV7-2,CASSLVGNEQYF
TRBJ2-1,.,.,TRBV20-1,CSARADSGYNEKFF
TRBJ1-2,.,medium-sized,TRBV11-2,CASSLAPATLLKF
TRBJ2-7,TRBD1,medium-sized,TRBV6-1,CASSRRQGVYYEQYF
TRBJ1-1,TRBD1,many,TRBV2,CASRPDRGFTFF
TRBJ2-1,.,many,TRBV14,CASSQTSGSAQFF
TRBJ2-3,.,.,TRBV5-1,CASSWSGGDGDTQYF
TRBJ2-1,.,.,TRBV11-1,CASSFGSSSSYNEQFF
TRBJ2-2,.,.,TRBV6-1,CASRGGNSNQPQGGTGELFF
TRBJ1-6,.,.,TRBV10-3,CAISESRTGVSSPLHF
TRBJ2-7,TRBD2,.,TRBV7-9,CASSGTSGSMYEQYF
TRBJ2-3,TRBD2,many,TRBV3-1,CASSPIWGGPSTDTQYF
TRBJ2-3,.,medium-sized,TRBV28,CASSLPSGLTDTQYF
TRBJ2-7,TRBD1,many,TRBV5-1,CASSMGQGGFGEQYF
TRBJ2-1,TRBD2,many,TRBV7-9,CASSLGLAYNEQFF
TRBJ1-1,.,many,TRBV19,CASTPSGAIEAFF
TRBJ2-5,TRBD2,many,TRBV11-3,CASRGGETQYF
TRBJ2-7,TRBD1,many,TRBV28,CASSPGQDEQYF
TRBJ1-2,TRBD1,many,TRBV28,CASSKRGQGHGYTF
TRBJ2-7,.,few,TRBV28,CASSALDLNYEQYF
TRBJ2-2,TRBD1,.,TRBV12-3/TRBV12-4,CASSLWDRGSVELFF
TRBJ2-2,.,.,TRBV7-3,CASIWGTGELFF
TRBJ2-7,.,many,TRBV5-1,CASSLAGTSSYEQYF
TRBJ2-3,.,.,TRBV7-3,CAISSQPAYTQYF
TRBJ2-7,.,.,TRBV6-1,CASTLGMPYEQYF
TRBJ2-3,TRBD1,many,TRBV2,CASRRMGQITDTQYF
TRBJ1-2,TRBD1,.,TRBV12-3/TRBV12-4,CASSRPGQGSGYTF